A selection of T cell receptor beta chains follows, all from one sample in a study of spatial heterogeneity in lung cancer. In TCRdb, the 5' RACE reads were re-called with MiXCR into one record per CDR3 protein. Of 3,500 to 4,500 distinct CDR3 sequences detected, approximately 9% appear once; the ten largest clones hold under 30%. The starting material was lung tumor tissue, obtained at surgery. All receptors come from a male donor with early-stage non-small cell lung cancer. Each CDR3 is given with its conserved first and last residue. A D gene is named only where the DNA matches it firmly. Clone size, where shown, is once, few, many, or a class for clones that have expanded.

V gene: TRBV2
CDR3 length: 12
J gene: TRBJ2-3
D gene: .
clone size: few
CDR3 DNA: TGTGCCAGCAGTGAGTGGGGAGATACGCAGTATTTT
CDR3 protein: CASSEWGDTQYF

V gene: TRBV12-3/TRBV12-4
CDR3 length: 16
J gene: TRBJ2-1
D gene: TRBD2
clone size: medium-sized
CDR3 DNA: TGTGCCAGCAGTTTTCGACTAGCGGGGGGTGACAATGAGCAGTTCTTC
CDR3 protein: CASSFRLAGGDNEQFF

V gene: TRBV10-1
CDR3 length: 14
J gene: TRBJ2-5
D gene: .
clone size: once
CDR3 DNA: TGCGCCAGCAGCTCCAATTCGGGGCAAGAGACCCAGTACTTC
CDR3 protein: CASSSNSGQETQYF

V gene: TRBV20-1
CDR3 length: 16
J gene: TRBJ2-2
D gene: TRBD1
clone size: many
CDR3 DNA: TGCAGTGTTACTAACCCGACAGGGGTTCAGACCGGGGAGCTGTTTTTT
CDR3 protein: CSVTNPTGVQTGELFF

V gene: TRBV28
CDR3 length: 14
J gene: TRBJ1-3
D gene: TRBD1
clone size: medium-sized
CDR3 DNA: TGTGCCAGCAGTAGGGGACAGGGAAGGAACACCATATATTTT
CDR3 protein: CASSRGQGRNTIYF

V gene: TRBV10-3
CDR3 length: 15
J gene: TRBJ2-1
D gene: .
clone size: few
CDR3 DNA: TGTGCCATCAGTGAGCCGCTAGGGTCCTACAATGAGCAGTTCTTC
CDR3 protein: CAISEPLGSYNEQFF

V gene: TRBV20-1
CDR3 length: 13
J gene: TRBJ2-7
D gene: .
clone size: many
CDR3 DNA: TGCAGTGCTAGAGAGGACGTAACCTACGAGCAGTACTTC
CDR3 protein: CSAREDVTYEQYF

V gene: TRBV12-3/TRBV12-4
CDR3 length: 16
J gene: TRBJ2-1
D gene: TRBD2
clone size: many
CDR3 DNA: TGTGCCAGTCGTAGCGGGGGGGCCTATACCTACAATGAGCAGTTCTTC
CDR3 protein: CASRSGGAYTYNEQFF

V gene: TRBV7-2
CDR3 length: 14
J gene: TRBJ2-3
D gene: .
clone size: .
CDR3 DNA: TGTGCCAGCAGCTTAGGCTGGAGCACAGATACGCAGTATTTT
CDR3 protein: CASSLGWSTDTQYF

V gene: TRBV6-2/TRBV6-3
CDR3 length: 13
J gene: TRBJ2-5
D gene: .
clone size: medium-sized
CDR3 DNA: TGTGCCAGCAGTTCTGCCTTTGGAGAGACCCAGTACTTC
CDR3 protein: CASSSAFGETQYF

V gene: TRBV28
CDR3 length: 15
J gene: TRBJ2-2
D gene: .
clone size: medium-sized
CDR3 DNA: TGTGCCAGCAAGCCGGACGGCGCGAACACCGGGGAGCTGTTTTTT
CDR3 protein: CASKPDGANTGELFF

V gene: TRBV14
CDR3 length: 14
J gene: TRBJ2-7
D gene: .
clone size: .
CDR3 DNA: TGTGCCAGCAGCCCCGACTTAATGATGTACGAGCAGTACTTC
CDR3 protein: CASSPDLMMYEQYF

V gene: TRBV7-2
CDR3 length: 12
J gene: TRBJ2-5
D gene: .
clone size: medium-sized
CDR3 DNA: TGTGCCAGCAGCCCAACCCTTCAGACCCAGTACTTC
CDR3 protein: CASSPTLQTQYF

V gene: TRBV11-2
CDR3 length: 15
J gene: TRBJ2-1
D gene: TRBD2
clone size: few
CDR3 DNA: TGTGCCAGCAGCTTAGGTAGCGGGGCCCACAATGAGCAGTTCTTC
CDR3 protein: CASSLGSGAHNEQFF

V gene: TRBV29-1
CDR3 length: 15
J gene: TRBJ1-1
D gene: TRBD1
clone size: medium-sized
CDR3 DNA: TGCAGCGTGGAAAACCCGGGACAGTTGAACACTGAAGCTTTCTTT
CDR3 protein: CSVENPGQLNTEAFF

V gene: TRBV6-2/TRBV6-3
CDR3 length: 13
J gene: TRBJ1-5
D gene: .
clone size: few
CDR3 DNA: TGTGCCAGCAGTCCCAATAGCAATCAGCCCCAGCATTTT
CDR3 protein: CASSPNSNQPQHF

V gene: TRBV4-1
CDR3 length: 15
J gene: TRBJ1-5
D gene: .
clone size: .
CDR3 DNA: TGCGCCAGCAGCCTCAAGGACGGTATTGATCAGCCCCAGCATTTT
CDR3 protein: CASSLKDGIDQPQHF

V gene: TRBV20-1
CDR3 length: 16
J gene: TRBJ1-5
D gene: .
clone size: medium-sized
CDR3 DNA: TGCAGTGCTCCCAGTAGCCAGGGAAATTTGAATCAGCCCCAGCATTTT
CDR3 protein: CSAPSSQGNLNQPQHF

V gene: TRBV12-3/TRBV12-4
CDR3 length: 19
J gene: TRBJ1-4
D gene: TRBD1
clone size: medium-sized
CDR3 DNA: TGTGCCAGCAGTGGCCCGGCGACAGGGGGTAGTGGGACTAATGAAAAACTGTTTTTT
CDR3 protein: CASSGPATGGSGTNEKLFF

V gene: TRBV7-2
CDR3 length: 15
J gene: TRBJ1-6
D gene: .
clone size: many
CDR3 DNA: TGTGCCAGCAGCTTAGGATGGCAGGGAGATTCACCCCTCCACTTT
CDR3 protein: CASSLGWQGDSPLHF

V gene: TRBV15
CDR3 length: 16
J gene: TRBJ2-7
D gene: .
clone size: many
CDR3 DNA: TGTGCCACCAGCAGAGGGGGGACGTTCAGCTCCTACGAGCAGTACTTC
CDR3 protein: CATSRGGTFSSYEQYF

V gene: TRBV29-1
CDR3 length: 13
J gene: TRBJ1-2
D gene: TRBD1
clone size: medium-sized
CDR3 DNA: TGCAGCGTTGAGGGCAGGGGGCGATCTGGCTACACCTTC
CDR3 protein: CSVEGRGRSGYTF

V gene: TRBV10-3
CDR3 length: 14
J gene: TRBJ2-3
D gene: TRBD2
clone size: .
CDR3 DNA: TGTGCCGTAGGACTAGCGGGAGGGCCAGATACGCAGTATTTT
CDR3 protein: CAVGLAGGPDTQYF

V gene: TRBV29-1
CDR3 length: 14
J gene: TRBJ2-5
D gene: .
clone size: medium-sized
CDR3 DNA: TGCAGCGTTGTGATCTGGGGTTCCCAAGAGACCCAGTACTTC
CDR3 protein: CSVVIWGSQETQYF

V gene: TRBV20-1
CDR3 length: 17
J gene: TRBJ2-3
D gene: TRBD2
clone size: few
CDR3 DNA: TGCAGTGCTAGATCGCGTAGCGGGAGGGCCCTCCCAGATACGCAGTATTTT
CDR3 protein: CSARSRSGRALPDTQYF

V gene: TRBV28
CDR3 length: 16
J gene: TRBJ2-7
D gene: .
clone size: medium-sized
CDR3 DNA: TGTGCCAGCAGTTTCACCGGGTTGGGGAATTCCTACGAGCAGTACTTC
CDR3 protein: CASSFTGLGNSYEQYF

V gene: TRBV7-9
CDR3 length: 14
J gene: TRBJ1-4
D gene: .
clone size: many
CDR3 DNA: TGTGCCGGCAGTGACGGGGGGGCCAATGAAAAACTGTTTTTT
CDR3 protein: CAGSDGGANEKLFF

V gene: TRBV6-1
CDR3 length: 17
J gene: TRBJ2-7
D gene: TRBD2
clone size: medium-sized
CDR3 DNA: TGTGCCAGCAGTGACGAGGGACTAGCGGGGCCCGAGGGCGAGCAGTACTTC
CDR3 protein: CASSDEGLAGPEGEQYF

V gene: TRBV9
CDR3 length: 15
J gene: TRBJ1-1
D gene: .
clone size: medium-sized
CDR3 DNA: TGTGCCAGCAGCGCCGACACCGGCTCGAACACTGAAGCTTTCTTT
CDR3 protein: CASSADTGSNTEAFF

V gene: TRBV7-2
CDR3 length: 14
J gene: TRBJ2-2
D gene: .
clone size: medium-sized
CDR3 DNA: TGTGCCAGCAGCTTAACAGGAAACACCGGGGAGCTGTTTTTT
CDR3 protein: CASSLTGNTGELFF

V gene: TRBV28
CDR3 length: 16
J gene: TRBJ1-5
D gene: .
clone size: .
CDR3 DNA: TGTGCCAGCAGACGGAGAACCAACATCAGCAATCAGCCCCAGCATTTT
CDR3 protein: CASRRRTNISNQPQHF

V gene: TRBV7-2
CDR3 length: 15
J gene: TRBJ2-3
D gene: .
clone size: medium-sized
CDR3 DNA: TGTGCCAGCAGCTTAAATCGTGGGGCGGGAGATACGCAGTATTTT
CDR3 protein: CASSLNRGAGDTQYF

V gene: TRBV7-3
CDR3 length: 17
J gene: TRBJ2-6
D gene: TRBD1
clone size: medium-sized
CDR3 DNA: TGTGCCAGCAGCTTAAGGGACAGGGTGGACGGGGCCAACGTCCTGACTTTC
CDR3 protein: CASSLRDRVDGANVLTF

V gene: TRBV18
CDR3 length: 17
J gene: TRBJ1-1
D gene: .
clone size: once
CDR3 DNA: TGTGCCAGCTCACCACGGGTAGCAGTCGAAGAATCGACTGAAGCTTTCTTT
CDR3 protein: CASSPRVAVEESTEAFF

V gene: TRBV3-1
CDR3 length: 20
J gene: TRBJ1-1
D gene: .
clone size: .
CDR3 DNA: TGTGCCAGCACCAGCGGGCAAGGGGCCTTGGGGTGGGAGAGGGACACTGAAGCTTTCTTT
CDR3 protein: CASTSGQGALGWERDTEAFF

V gene: TRBV6-2/TRBV6-3
CDR3 length: 14
J gene: TRBJ2-7
D gene: TRBD1
clone size: .
CDR3 DNA: TGTGCCAGCACCCCGGGACAGCCTCCCCTACGGCAGTACTTC
CDR3 protein: CASTPGQPPLRQYF